Each of the 28 T cell receptor beta chains below was sequenced from the same sample in a study of identical twins. TCRdb reprocessed the 5' RACE reads with MiXCR, giving one entry per CDR3 protein. The sample includes around 690,000 distinct CDR3 sequences, over 20% of them seen just once. These data were also filed under a second study, of T cells expressing NK-cell markers.

Source material: PBMCs. These receptors all stem from a woman under 30 in good health.

This clonotype has at least ten counts. The V gene is TRBV3-1, the J gene TRBJ2-1, with D perhaps matching TRBD2 (7 bases). V was trimmed by 3 bases and J by 2 bases, leaving 14 bases between them. Germline loops: CDR1 LGHDT, CDR2 YNNKEL (reference sequence). The CDR3 covers 16 residues. The CDR3 reads CASSQVRGGPYNEQFF. In DNA, the CDR3 is TGTGCCAGCAGCCAGGTCCGCGGGGGCCCCTACAATGAGCAGTTCTTC.

The chain is built from TRBV18 and TRBJ2-2; D is perhaps TRBD1 (6 bases). The CDR3 totals 13 residues. Trimming left V 1 base short and J 8 bases short, with 8 bases between. CDR1 KGHSH and CDR2 LQKENI come from the germline V gene. This CDR3 is CASSPQGQGELFF. The CDR3 region has the DNA TGTGCCAGCTCACCACAAGGACAGGGGGAGCTGTTTTTT.

This clonotype was counted a few times. The chain employs TRBV20-1 and TRBJ2-7; D is uncertain. The CDR3 spans 14 residues. The germline V and J ends were trimmed by 1 base and 7 bases, with 17 bases remaining between them. Germline-derived CDR1 and CDR2 are DFQATT and SNEGSKA (reference sequence). The CDR3 region is CSARGLQSVGEQYF. The CDR3 DNA reads TGCAGTGCTAGAGGCCTTCAGTCCGTCGGGGAGCAGTACTTC.

CDR3 nucleotide sequence: TGTGCCAGCAACCGACGTGGAGGGAGGGAAGCGAGGGAGACCCAGTACTTC. Protein: CASNRRGGREARETQYF. This chain connects TRBV12-3 or TRBV12-4 to TRBJ2-5; TRBD2 matches at 7 bases. The V segment lost 7 bases and the J segment 5 bases; nucleotides outside the gene matches: 19. This CDR3 comprises 17 residues.

This clonotype was observed a few times. The V gene is TRBV6-2 or TRBV6-3, the J gene TRBJ2-7; 10 nucleotides align to TRBD2. V was clipped by 0 bases and J by 0 bases; unmatched bases: 14. Germline loops: CDR1 MNHEY, CDR2 SVGEGT. This CDR3 has 20 residues. The CDR3 DNA reads TGTGCCAGCAGTTACTCGAGGCTAGCGGGAGAGGCACCCGACTCCTACGAGCAGTACTTC. It specifies CASSYSRLAGEAPDSYEQYF.

The chain is built from TRBV20-1 and TRBJ2-5; TRBD2 aligns across 10 bases. This CDR3 is 15 amino acids long. From germline, CDR1 is DFQATT and CDR2 SNEGSKA (reference sequence). With 6 bases clipped from V and 0 bases from J, the junction kept 7 bases outside the gene matches. Here the CDR3 DNA reads TGCAGTGCCGCGATAGCGGGGGGCTACCAAGAGACCCAGTACTTC. This codes for CSAAIAGGYQETQYF.

The rearrangement links TRBV6-6 to TRBJ1-1; D not resolved. CDR1 and CDR2 (germline): MNHNY, SVGAGI (reference sequence). The CDR3 consists of 13 residues. V was cut by 6 bases and J by 1 base, with 9 bases left in between. The CDR3 DNA reads TGTGCCAGCAGGTTGGAGGGGAACACTGAAGCTTTCTTT. This codes for CASRLEGNTEAFF.

This clonotype has only a few counts. The chain combines TRBV10-3 with TRBJ2-2; 8 bases are a match to TRBD1. Germline CDR1 ENHRY, CDR2 SYGVKD. The ends lost 4 bases at V and 3 bases at J; junction bases unmatched: 4. The CDR3 contains 15 residues. The CDR3 loop reads CAISAQQGDTGELFF. CDR3 sequence (DNA): TGTGCCATCAGTGCACAACAGGGGGACACCGGGGAGCTGTTTTTT.

This clonotype showed up just a few times. The rearrangement links TRBV6-6 to TRBJ2-3, with TRBD2 identical over 7 bases. The CDR3 extends over 11 amino acids. Per the germline V gene, CDR1 is MNHNY and CDR2 is SVGAGI (reference sequence). V shed 8 bases and J 6 bases; nucleotides not matched to a gene: 2. The CDR3 loop reads CASGGGDTQYF. In DNA, the CDR3 is TGTGCCAGCGGGGGAGGGGATACGCAGTATTTT.

This clonotype has only a few counts. V and J are TRBV5-1 and TRBJ2-2; maybe TRBD1 (6 bases). The CDR3 length is 15 residues. V gave up 4 bases and J gave up 1 base, with 11 bases separating them. Germline V CDR1 and CDR2: SGHRS, YFSETQ. CDR3 sequence: CASSVAQGNTGELFF. CDR3 in DNA: TGCGCCAGCAGCGTTGCACAGGGGAACACCGGGGAGCTGTTTTTT. The whole variable domain, filled in from reference TRBV5-1 and TRBJ2-2, reads KAGVTQTPRYLIKTRGQQVTLSCSPISGHRSVSWYQQTPGQGLQFLFEYFSETQRNKGNFPGRFSGRQFSNSRSEMNVSTLELGDSALYLCASSVAQGNTGELFFGEGSRLTVL.

In its sample, this clonotype was seen many times. The chain joins TRBV20-1 to TRBJ2-7, with TRBD2 identical over 9 bases. The CDR3 contains 15 residues. V gave up 0 bases and J gave up 5 bases; unmatched junction bases: 8. CDR1 is DFQATT and CDR2 is SNEGSKA in the germline V gene (reference sequence). The CDR3 DNA sequence: TGCAGTGCTAGAGACTTAGCGGGAGAGAGAAACGAGCAGTACTTC. Translation gives CSARDLAGERNEQYF.

The chain links TRBV20-1 to TRBJ2-5; D is possibly TRBD1 (6 bases). The CDR3 extends over 13 amino acids. V was cut by 2 bases and J by 3 bases, with 10 bases left in between. Germline CDR1 and CDR2: DFQATT and SNEGSKA (reference sequence). In DNA, the CDR3 is TGCAGTGCTAGATACAGGGAAGAAGAGACCCAGTACTTC. Translating gives CSARYREEETQYF.

V is TRBV7-2 and J is TRBJ2-7; D is ambiguous. The germline V gene encodes CDR1 SGHTA and CDR2 FQGNSA. The CDR3 contains 15 residues. The germline V and J ends were trimmed by 3 bases and 2 bases, with 14 bases remaining between them. The CDR3 reads CASSFYLVGAYEQYF. DNA for the CDR3: TGTGCCAGCAGCTTTTACTTGGTCGGAGCCTACGAGCAGTACTTC.

CDR3 amino acids: CSARGFRGGETQYF. CDR3 nucleotides: TGCAGTGCTAGAGGTTTCCGGGGGGGGGAGACCCAGTACTTC. V is TRBV20-1 and J is TRBJ2-5; TRBD2 matches at 8 bases. J was trimmed by 5 bases and V by 1 base; bases with no gene match: 6. The CDR3 is 14 amino acids. CDR1 and CDR2 from the germline V gene are DFQATT and SNEGSKA (reference sequence).

The V call is TRBV29-1, the J call TRBJ1-1, with unresolved D. Germline V lookup: CDR1 SQVTM, CDR2 ANQGSEA. V was trimmed by 0 bases and J by 6 bases, leaving 8 bases between them. This CDR3 is 12 amino acids long. The CDR3 spells CSVEDDRPEAFF. CDR3 bases: TGCAGCGTTGAAGATGATCGACCTGAAGCTTTCTTT.

V and J are TRBV18 and TRBJ2-7; weak D call: TRBD1 (5 bases). CDR3 length: 14 residues. Germline V lookup: CDR1 KGHSH, CDR2 LQKENI. Trimming took off 1 base at V and 4 bases at J, with 11 bases between the two ends. Written as DNA, the CDR3 is TGTGCCAGCTCACCACAGTCCAGGGATTACGAGCAGTACTTC. It is translated as CASSPQSRDYEQYF.

The chain is built from TRBV27 and TRBJ2-7, with D perhaps TRBD2 (5 bases). Germline assignment: CDR1 MNHEY and CDR2 SMNVEV (reference sequence). The V end lost 4 bases, the J end lost 2 bases, and 12 bases lay between the germline ends. The CDR3 is 14 residues long. CDR3 bases: TGTGCCAGCAGTTCGGGCGGGTCCCCCTACGAGCAGTACTTC. Amino acids: CASSSGGSPYEQYF.

This clonotype was seen a handful of times. V usage is TRBV5-1 and J usage is TRBJ2-3, with 9 bases lining up with TRBD1. CDR1 is SGHRS and CDR2 is YFSETQ in the germline V gene. After removal of 0 bases from V and 0 bases from J, the junction contained 5 bases not matched to a gene. The CDR3 extends over 17 amino acids. The CDR3 sequence is CASSLADRGMSTDTQYF. The CDR3 DNA is TGCGCCAGCAGCTTGGCCGACAGGGGGATGAGCACAGATACGCAGTATTTT.

The chain has TRBV2 and TRBJ2-7, with 7 bases that match TRBD1. Germline CDR1 SNHLY, CDR2 FYNNEI. The CDR3 runs to 12 residues. The trim removed 10 bases at V and 2 bases at J, leaving 5 bases unmatched. CDR3 in amino acids: CAKGQAPYEQYF. CDR3 coding DNA: TGTGCCAAAGGACAGGCCCCCTACGAGCAGTACTTC.

This clonotype was observed at least ten times. This chain uses TRBV2 with TRBJ2-5; the match to TRBD2 covers 8 bases. Germline values: CDR1 SNHLY, CDR2 FYNNEI. The CDR3 covers 15 residues. Unmatched junction bases numbered 6, after V lost 4 bases and J lost 2 bases. CDR3 amino acids: CASSGSGVRQETQYF. The CDR3, as DNA: TGTGCCAGCAGTGGTAGCGGGGTCCGACAAGAGACCCAGTACTTC.

The CDR3 region is CATSDFPSGGTETQYF. The CDR3, as DNA: TGTGCCACCAGTGATTTCCCTAGCGGGGGGACGGAGACCCAGTACTTC. V gene TRBV24-1 combines with J gene TRBJ2-5; 11 nucleotides match TRBD2. From germline, CDR1 is KGHDR and CDR2 SFDVKD. This CDR3 comprises 16 residues. The V gene end was trimmed by 1 base and the J gene end by 5 bases; junction bases not matched to a gene: 5.

A few counts support this clonotype. The J gene is TRBJ2-7, the V gene TRBV20-1; D possibly corresponds to TRBD2 (5 bases). The CDR3 totals 13 residues. Germline-derived CDR1 and CDR2 are DFQATT and SNEGSKA (reference sequence). V lost 0 bases, J lost 7 bases, and 13 bases lay in between. The CDR3 spells CSARDTGSGEQYF. CDR3 bases: TGCAGTGCTAGAGATACGGGGTCGGGGGAGCAGTACTTC.

The chain combines TRBV20-1 with TRBJ2-4, with D possibly being TRBD1 (5 bases). Trimming took 3 bases from V and 0 from J, leaving 15 bases between them. This CDR3 region has 16 residues. Germline V gene sequence: CDR1 DFQATT, CDR2 SNEGSKA (reference sequence). The CDR3 protein is CSARLAGRIAKNIQYF. The CDR3 nucleotides read TGCAGTGCTAGGCTGGCAGGGCGAATAGCCAAAAACATTCAGTACTTC.

This clonotype came up a few times. J is TRBJ1-1 and V is TRBV5-1; D perhaps matches TRBD1 (6 bases). The CDR3 extends over 15 amino acids. Trimming removed 4 bases at V and 6 bases at J, with 19 bases between. CDR1 is SGHRS, CDR2 YFSETQ, per germline. The DNA for the CDR3 is TGCGCCAGCAGCCACGGCCGGGGGGGCGGCGCTGAAGCTTTCTTT. It translates to CASSHGRGGGAEAFF.

This clonotype has at least ten counts. This rearrangement joins TRBV12-3 or TRBV12-4 to TRBJ2-7; the D is unclear. Trimming took off 7 bases at V and 7 bases at J, with 14 bases between the two ends. The CDR3 sequence is 12 residues long. The DNA of the CDR3 is TGTGCCAGCAAGGGTAGTAAAGGGGAGCAGTACTTC. Encoded protein: CASKGSKGEQYF.

In its sample, this clonotype was seen a few times. The chain carries TRBV12-3 or TRBV12-4 and TRBJ2-3; D ambiguous. The CDR3 is 17 amino acids. Trimming cost V 1 base and J 2 bases, with 16 bases left between them. The CDR3 region is CASSLVPVGSYTDTQYF. CDR3 DNA: TGTGCCAGCAGTTTAGTCCCGGTCGGTTCTTACACAGATACGCAGTATTTT.

This clonotype turned up a few times. This chain links TRBV18 with TRBJ2-1; no firm D call. Germline V gene data show CDR1 as KGHSH and CDR2 as LQKENI. There are 15 residues in the CDR3. V lost 3 bases, J lost 2 bases, and 11 bases lay in between. CDR3 sequence (DNA): TGTGCCAGCTCACCCTCAACAAACACCTACAATGAGCAGTTCTTC. Encoded protein: CASSPSTNTYNEQFF.

The sample holds many counts of this clonotype. This chain uses TRBV12-3 or TRBV12-4 with TRBJ1-1; tentative D call: TRBD1 (6 bases). V shed 5 bases and J shed 1 base, with 11 bases lying between them. The CDR3 extends over 14 amino acids. This CDR3 is CASSPHRANTEAFF. The CDR3 DNA follows: TGTGCCAGCAGTCCCCACAGGGCGAACACTGAAGCTTTCTTT.